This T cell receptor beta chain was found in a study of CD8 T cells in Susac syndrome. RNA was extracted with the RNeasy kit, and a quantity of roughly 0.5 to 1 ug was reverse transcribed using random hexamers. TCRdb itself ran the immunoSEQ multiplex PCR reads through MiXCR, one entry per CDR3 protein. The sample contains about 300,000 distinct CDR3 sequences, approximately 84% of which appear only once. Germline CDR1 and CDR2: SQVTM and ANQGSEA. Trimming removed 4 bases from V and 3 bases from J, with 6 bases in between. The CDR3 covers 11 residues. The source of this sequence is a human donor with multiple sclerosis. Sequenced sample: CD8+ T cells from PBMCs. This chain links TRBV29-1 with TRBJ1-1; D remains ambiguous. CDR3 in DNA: TGCAGCGTTGGGCGGGACACTGAAGCTTTCTTT. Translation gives CSVGRDTEAFF. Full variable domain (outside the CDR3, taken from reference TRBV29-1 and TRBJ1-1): SAVISQKPSRDICQRGTSLTIQCQVDSQVTMMFWYRQQPGQSLTLIATANQGSEATYESGFVIDKFPISRPNLTFSTLTVSNMSPEDSSIYLCSVGRDTEAFFGQGTRLTVV.